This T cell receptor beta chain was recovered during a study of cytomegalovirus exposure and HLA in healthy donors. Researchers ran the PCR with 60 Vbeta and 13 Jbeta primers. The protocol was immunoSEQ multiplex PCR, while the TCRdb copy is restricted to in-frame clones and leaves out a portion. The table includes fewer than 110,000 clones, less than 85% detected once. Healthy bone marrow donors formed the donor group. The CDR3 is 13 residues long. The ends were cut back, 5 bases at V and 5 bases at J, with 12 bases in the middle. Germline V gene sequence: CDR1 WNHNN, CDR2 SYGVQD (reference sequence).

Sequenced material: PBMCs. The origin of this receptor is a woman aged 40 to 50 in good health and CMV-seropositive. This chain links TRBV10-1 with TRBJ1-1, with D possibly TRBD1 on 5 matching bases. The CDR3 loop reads CASSSDKSTEAFF. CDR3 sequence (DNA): TGCGCCAGCAGTTCGGACAAATCGACTGAAGCTTTCTTT.